Listed here are 16 T cell receptor beta chains from one sample, sequenced in a study of technical replicates of blood from several donors. Some clones are missing from TCRdb's copy, which holds only in-frame ones; the method was immunoSEQ multiplex PCR. The data contain over 50,000 clones, more than 75% of them singletons. The sample taken for sequencing was PBMCs. These receptors all come from a human donor in good health. Some clones in this sample may be carry-over from other donors' samples.

This clone was seen more than once but under ten times. This rearrangement joins TRBV5-1 to TRBJ1-1; 8 bases fit TRBD1. The V gene end was trimmed by 6 bases and the J gene end by 8 bases; junction bases not matched to a gene: 15. Germline assignment: CDR1 SGHRS and CDR2 YFSETQ. This CDR3 comprises 15 residues. This CDR3 is CASNNRETGAGEAFF. CDR3 nucleotide sequence: TGCGCCAGCAACAATAGAGAGACAGGGGCAGGGGAAGCTTTCTTT.

This chain joins TRBV7-8 and TRBJ1-2; D is ambiguous. V was clipped by 1 base and J by 5 bases, with 11 bases between them. The CDR3 is made up of 14 amino acids. The germline gives CDR1 SGHVS, CDR2 FQNEAQ. This chain's CDR3 is CASSLDGIEYGYTF. In nucleotides, the CDR3 is TGTGCCAGCAGCTTAGACGGGATAGAGTATGGCTACACCTTC.

The rearrangement uses TRBV5-6 and TRBJ1-1, with 11 nucleotides matching TRBD1. The CDR3 is made up of 16 amino acids. V lost 4 bases to trimming and J lost 6 bases; unmatched junction nucleotides: 11. CDR1 is SGHDT and CDR2 is YYEEEE in the germline V gene. CDR3: CASSTGTGGGWAEAFF. The CDR3 DNA reads as TGTGCCAGCAGCACCGGGACAGGGGGAGGATGGGCTGAAGCTTTCTTT. Drawing the rest from reference TRBV5-6 and TRBJ1-1, the complete variable domain is DAGVTQSPTHLIKTRGQQVTLRCSPKSGHDTVSWYQQALGQGPQFIFQYYEEEERQRGNFPDRFSGHQFPNYSSELNVNALLLGDSALYLCASSTGTGGGWAEAFFGQGTRLTVV.

The rearrangement joins TRBV5-8 to TRBJ2-1; D may be TRBD1 (6 bases). The V and J ends lost 0 bases and 9 bases respectively, with 10 bases between them. The CDR3 spans 13 residues. The germline CDR1 and CDR2 sequences are SGHTS and YDEGEE. CDR3 in amino acids: CASSLDRVGEQFF. For the CDR3, the DNA is TGTGCCAGCAGCTTGGACAGGGTTGGTGAGCAGTTCTTC.

The chain is built from TRBV5-1 and TRBJ2-1; D perhaps matches TRBD2 (6 bases). Germline V gene sequence: CDR1 SGHRS, CDR2 YFSETQ. This CDR3 spans 17 amino acids. Trimming took 4 bases from V and 3 from J, leaving 20 bases between them. The CDR3 protein is CASSLRLSGGDYNEQFF. In nucleotides, the CDR3 is TGCGCCAGCAGCCTACGACTTTCAGGAGGGGACTACAATGAGCAGTTCTTC.

On this clone: The junction departs from the called germline gene at one end, perhaps through a read error. The rearrangement joins TRBV7-9 to TRBJ1-4, with 8 bases aligning to TRBD1. Germline V gives CDR1 SEHNR, CDR2 FQNEAQ (reference sequence). This CDR3 comprises 15 residues. The DNA for the CDR3 is TGTGCCAGCAGCTTAACTGGGTCAGGGGGCGCGCCGGTGAGGTTT. It specifies CASSLTGSGGAPVRF.

The gene calls are TRBV19 and TRBJ1-6; 7 positions agree with TRBD1. CDR3 length: 15 residues. The germline CDR1 and CDR2 sequences are LNHDA and SQIVND (reference sequence). The V segment lost 5 bases and the J segment 6 bases; nucleotides outside the gene matches: 7. The CDR3 DNA sequence: TGTGCCAGTAGTGTTCCCGGGACAGCTAATTCACCCCTCCACTTT. It codes for CASSVPGTANSPLHF.

A single count supports this clone. V is TRBV5-1 and J is TRBJ1-3; 8 bases align to TRBD1. This CDR3 spans 15 amino acids. The V gene's germline CDR1 is SGHRS and CDR2 YFSETQ. The V gene end was trimmed by 4 bases and the J gene end by 0 bases; junction bases not matched to a gene: 3. The CDR3: CASSHTGGSGNTIYF. DNA of the CDR3: TGCGCCAGCAGCCATACAGGGGGCTCTGGAAACACCATATATTTT. Supplemented by reference TRBV5-1 and TRBJ1-3, the full variable domain reads KAGVTQTPRYLIKTRGQQVTLSCSPISGHRSVSWYQQTPGQGLQFLFEYFSETQRNKGNFPGRFSGRQFSNSRSEMNVSTLELGDSALYLCASSHTGGSGNTIYFGEGSWLTVV.

V usage is TRBV27 and J usage is TRBJ2-1; 8 nucleotides agree with TRBD2. The V gene's germline CDR1 is MNHEY and CDR2 SMNVEV (reference sequence). This CDR3 spans 15 amino acids. J gave up 7 bases and V 7 bases, and 12 bases lay outside the gene matches. CDR3 in amino acids: CASTPPGGARNEQFF. The CDR3 DNA reads TGTGCCAGCACCCCGCCCGGGGGGGCAAGGAATGAGCAGTTCTTC.

This clone showed up just once. The chain carries TRBV9 and TRBJ1-2; 7 bases agree with TRBD1. The CDR3 spans 15 residues. Germline trimming cut 5 bases from V and 7 bases from J; bases unmatched to any gene: 14. CDR1 and CDR2 (germline): SGDLS, YYNGEE. The CDR3 loop is CASSGYRDRGIGYTF. In DNA, the CDR3 is TGTGCCAGCAGTGGATACCGGGACAGAGGAATTGGCTACACCTTC.

V is TRBV6-5 and J is TRBJ1-5; D is perhaps TRBD1 (5 bases). CDR1 is MNHEY, CDR2 SVGAGI, per germline. This CDR3 has 14 residues. Trimming removed 0 bases from V and 4 bases from J, with 7 bases in between. This CDR3 is CASSYSAGNQPQHF. The CDR3, as DNA: TGTGCCAGCAGTTACTCGGCAGGGAATCAGCCCCAGCATTTT.

Details on this clone: Germline and junction disagree at one end, which may indicate a read error. This chain links TRBV11-2 with TRBJ1-1; 7 bases are shared with TRBD1. Germline assignment: CDR1 SGHAT and CDR2 FQNNGV. The CDR3 consists of 18 residues. The CDR3 spells CASSLEFDREKINTEAFF. Written as DNA, the CDR3 is TGTGCCAGCAGCCTAGAGTTTGACAGGGAGAAAATTAACACTGAAGCTTTCTTT.

V usage is TRBV7-2 and J usage is TRBJ2-3, with 7 nucleotides matching TRBD2. Germline assignment: CDR1 SGHTA and CDR2 FQGNSA. The CDR3 covers 16 residues. V dropped 1 base and J dropped 5; count of bases not matched to a gene: 9. The CDR3: CASSLEVGGPLDTQYF. The CDR3 coding sequence is TGTGCCAGCAGCTTAGAAGTGGGAGGGCCCTTAGATACGCAGTATTTT. Full variable domain (outside the CDR3, taken from reference TRBV7-2 and TRBJ2-3): GAGVSQSPSNKVTEKGKDVELRCDPISGHTALYWYRQSLGQGLEFLIYFQGNSAPDKSGLPSDRFSAERTGGSVSTLTIQRTQQEDSAVYLCASSLEVGGPLDTQYFGPGTRLTVL.

The J gene is TRBJ2-7, the V gene TRBV6-5; 8 nucleotides agree with TRBD2. Trimming cost V 0 bases and J 3 bases; bases outside gene matches: 4. Germline CDR1 MNHEY, CDR2 SVGAGI. The CDR3 is made up of 15 amino acids. CDR3 sequence (DNA): TGTGCCAGCAGTTACTCCACCGGGACTAGCTACGAGCAGTACTTC. Translating it yields CASSYSTGTSYEQYF.

The chain is built from TRBV6-6 and TRBJ1-1; no clear D gene. Looked up from germline, CDR1 is MNHNY and CDR2 is SVGAGI (reference sequence). The CDR3 has 12 amino acids. V was trimmed by 5 bases and J by 8 bases, leaving 12 bases between them. The CDR3 protein is CASSQETGEAFF. CDR3 DNA: TGTGCCAGCAGTCAAGAAACGGGAGAAGCTTTCTTT.

CDR3 nucleotide sequence: TGTGCCAGCAGCGTAGCCAGGGCAGTCGCTGGAAACACCATATATTTT. Amino acids: CASSVARAVAGNTIYF. The V and J genes are TRBV9 and TRBJ1-3; D might be TRBD1 (5 bases). The length of the CDR3 is 16 residues. Looked up from germline, CDR1 is SGDLS and CDR2 is YYNGEE. With 0 bases removed from V and 2 bases from J, the gap between germline ends came to 12 bases.